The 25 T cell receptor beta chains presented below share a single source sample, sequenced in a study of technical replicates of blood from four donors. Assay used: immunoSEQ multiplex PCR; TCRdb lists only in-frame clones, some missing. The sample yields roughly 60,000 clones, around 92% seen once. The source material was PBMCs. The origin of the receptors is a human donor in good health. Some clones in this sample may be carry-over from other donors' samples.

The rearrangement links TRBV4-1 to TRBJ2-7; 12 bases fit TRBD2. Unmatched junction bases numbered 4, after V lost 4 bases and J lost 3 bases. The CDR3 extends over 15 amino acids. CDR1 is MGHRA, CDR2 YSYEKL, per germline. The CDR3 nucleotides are TGCGCCAGCAGCCGAAGACTAGCGGGGGACTACGAGCAGTACTTC. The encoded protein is CASSRRLAGDYEQYF.

The CDR3 is CAWSVPGTGTYEQYF. The CDR3 DNA sequence: TGTGCCTGGAGTGTTCCCGGGACAGGGACCTACGAGCAGTACTTC. The J gene is TRBJ2-7, the V gene TRBV30, with 9 bases fitting TRBD1. The J segment lost 2 bases and the V segment lost 0 bases, leaving 5 bases of the junction unmatched. Germline V gene lookup returns CDR1 GTSNPN and CDR2 SVGIG (reference sequence). This CDR3 comprises 15 residues. The full variable domain, completed using reference TRBV30 and TRBJ2-7, is SQTIHQWPATLVQPVGSPLSLECTVEGTSNPNLYWYRQAAGRGLQLLFYSVGIGQISSEVPQNLSASRPQDRQFILSSKKLLLSDSGFYLCAWSVPGTGTYEQYFGPGTRLTVT.

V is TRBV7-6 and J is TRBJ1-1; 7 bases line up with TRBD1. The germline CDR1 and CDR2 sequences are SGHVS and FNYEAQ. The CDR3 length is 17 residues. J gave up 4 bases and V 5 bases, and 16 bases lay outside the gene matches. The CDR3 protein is CASSTTGKRGPGTEAFF. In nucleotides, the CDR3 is TGTGCCAGCAGCACGACAGGGAAAAGGGGGCCGGGCACTGAAGCTTTCTTT.

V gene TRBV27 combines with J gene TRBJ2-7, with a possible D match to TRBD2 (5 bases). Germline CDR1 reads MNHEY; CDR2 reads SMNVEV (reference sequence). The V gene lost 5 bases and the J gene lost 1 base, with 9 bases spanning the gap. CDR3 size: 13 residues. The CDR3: CASSAGISYEQYF. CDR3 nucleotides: TGTGCCAGCAGTGCCGGGATTTCCTACGAGCAGTACTTC.

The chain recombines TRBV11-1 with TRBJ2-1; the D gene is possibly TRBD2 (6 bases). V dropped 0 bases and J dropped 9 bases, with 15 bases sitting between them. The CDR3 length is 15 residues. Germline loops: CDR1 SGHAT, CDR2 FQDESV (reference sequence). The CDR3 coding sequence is TGTGCCAGCAGCTTAGCGCGGGGCGCTACAGGTGAGCAGTTCTTC. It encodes CASSLARGATGEQFF.

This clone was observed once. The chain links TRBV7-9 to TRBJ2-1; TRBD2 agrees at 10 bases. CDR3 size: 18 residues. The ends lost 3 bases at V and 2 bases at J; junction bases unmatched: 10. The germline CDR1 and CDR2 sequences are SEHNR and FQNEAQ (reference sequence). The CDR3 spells CASSLAGASGSTYNEQFF. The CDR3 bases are TGTGCCAGCAGCTTGGCCGGCGCTAGCGGGAGTACCTACAATGAGCAGTTCTTC.

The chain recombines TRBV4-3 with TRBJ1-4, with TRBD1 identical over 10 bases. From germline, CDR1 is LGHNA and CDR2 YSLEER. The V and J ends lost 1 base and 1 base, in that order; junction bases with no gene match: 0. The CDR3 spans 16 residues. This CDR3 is CASSQGTGGTNEKLFF. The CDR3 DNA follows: TGCGCCAGCAGCCAAGGGACAGGGGGAACTAATGAAAAACTGTTTTTT.

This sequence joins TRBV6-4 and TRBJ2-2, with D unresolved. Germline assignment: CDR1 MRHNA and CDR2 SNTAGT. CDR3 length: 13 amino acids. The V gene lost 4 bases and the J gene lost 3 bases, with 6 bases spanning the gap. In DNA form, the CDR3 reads TGTGCCAGCAGTGCCGGGTACACCGGGGAGCTGTTTTTT. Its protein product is CASSAGYTGELFF.

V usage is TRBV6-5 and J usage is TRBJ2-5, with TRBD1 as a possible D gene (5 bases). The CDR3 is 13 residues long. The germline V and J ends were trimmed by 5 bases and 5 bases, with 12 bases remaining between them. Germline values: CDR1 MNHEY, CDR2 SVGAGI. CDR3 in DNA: TGTGCCAGCAGTGTTAGGGGTGGCGAGACCCAGTACTTC. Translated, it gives CASSVRGGETQYF.

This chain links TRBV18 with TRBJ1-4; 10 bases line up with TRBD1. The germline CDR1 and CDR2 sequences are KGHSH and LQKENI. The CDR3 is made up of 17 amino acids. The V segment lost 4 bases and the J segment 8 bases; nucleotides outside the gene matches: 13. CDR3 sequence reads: CASSLVVSRTGGEKLFF. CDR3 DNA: TGTGCCAGCTCACTAGTCGTCAGCCGGACAGGGGGAGAAAAACTGTTTTTT. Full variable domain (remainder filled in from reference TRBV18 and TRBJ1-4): NAGVMQNPRHLVRRRGQEARLRCSPMKGHSHVYWYRQLPEEGLKFMVYLQKENIIDESGMPKERFSAEFPKEGPSILRIQQVVRGDSAAYFCASSLVVSRTGGEKLFFGSGTQLSVL.

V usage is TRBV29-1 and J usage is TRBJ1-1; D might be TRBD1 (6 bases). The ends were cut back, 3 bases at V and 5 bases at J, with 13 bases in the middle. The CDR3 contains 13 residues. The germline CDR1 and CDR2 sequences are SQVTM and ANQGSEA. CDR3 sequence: CSVDGGYGTEAFF. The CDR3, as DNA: TGCAGCGTTGATGGGGGCTATGGGACTGAAGCTTTCTTT.

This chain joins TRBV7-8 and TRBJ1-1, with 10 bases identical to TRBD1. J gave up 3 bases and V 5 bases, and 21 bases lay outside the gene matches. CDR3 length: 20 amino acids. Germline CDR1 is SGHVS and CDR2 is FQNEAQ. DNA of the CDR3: TGTGCCAGCAGCAGGAGGGGGAAACACCGGGACAGGGGATGGGACACTGAAGCTTTCTTT. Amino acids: CASSRRGKHRDRGWDTEAFF. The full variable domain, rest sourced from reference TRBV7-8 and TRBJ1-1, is GAGVSQSPRYKVAKRGQDVALRCDPISGHVSLFWYQQALGQGPEFLTYFQNEAQLDKSGLPSDRFFAERPEGSVSTLKIQRTQQEDSAVYLCASSRRGKHRDRGWDTEAFFGQGTRLTVV.

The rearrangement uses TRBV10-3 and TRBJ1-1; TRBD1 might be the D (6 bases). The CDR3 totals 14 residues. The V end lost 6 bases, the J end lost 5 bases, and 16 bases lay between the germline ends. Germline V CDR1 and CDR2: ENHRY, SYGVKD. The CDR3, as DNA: TGTGCCATCAGAAACAGGGACCGGGGAACTGAAGCTTTCTTT. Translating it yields CAIRNRDRGTEAFF.

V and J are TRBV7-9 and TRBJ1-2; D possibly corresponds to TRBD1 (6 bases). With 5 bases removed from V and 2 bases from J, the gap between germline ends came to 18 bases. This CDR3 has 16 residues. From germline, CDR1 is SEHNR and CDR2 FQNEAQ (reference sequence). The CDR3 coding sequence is TGTGCCAGCAGCCTGTCTTCCGGGACACTCAACTATGGCTACACCTTC. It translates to CASSLSSGTLNYGYTF. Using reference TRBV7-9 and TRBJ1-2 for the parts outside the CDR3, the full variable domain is DTGVSQNPRHKITKRGQNVTFRCDPISEHNRLYWYRQTLGQGPEFLTYFQNEAQLEKSRLLSDRFSAERPKGSFSTLEIQRTEQGDSAMYLCASSLSSGTLNYGYTFGSGTRLTVV.

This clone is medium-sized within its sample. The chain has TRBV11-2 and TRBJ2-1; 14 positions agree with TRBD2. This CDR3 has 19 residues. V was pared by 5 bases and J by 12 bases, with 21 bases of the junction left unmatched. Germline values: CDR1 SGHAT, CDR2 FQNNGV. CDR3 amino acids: CASSDSWGIRTSGGKGQFF. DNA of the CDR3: TGTGCCAGCAGCGATAGTTGGGGTATTAGGACTAGCGGGGGGAAGGGGCAGTTCTTC.

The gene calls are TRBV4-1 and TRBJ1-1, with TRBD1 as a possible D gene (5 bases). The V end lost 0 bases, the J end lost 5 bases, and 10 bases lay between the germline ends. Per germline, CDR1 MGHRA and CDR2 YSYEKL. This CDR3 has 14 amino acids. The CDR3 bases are TGCGCCAGCAGCCAAGATCGACAGATAACTGAAGCTTTCTTT. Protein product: CASSQDRQITEAFF.

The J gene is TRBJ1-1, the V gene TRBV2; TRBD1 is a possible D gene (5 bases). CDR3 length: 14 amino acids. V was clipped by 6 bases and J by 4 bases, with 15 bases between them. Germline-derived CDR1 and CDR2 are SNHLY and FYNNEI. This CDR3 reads CASRIQEVGTEAFF. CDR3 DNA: TGTGCCAGCAGGATACAGGAAGTCGGCACTGAAGCTTTCTTT.

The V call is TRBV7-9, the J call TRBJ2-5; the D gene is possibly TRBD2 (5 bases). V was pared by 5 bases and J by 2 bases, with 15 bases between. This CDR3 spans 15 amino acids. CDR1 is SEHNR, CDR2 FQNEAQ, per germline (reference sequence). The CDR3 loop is CASSTRRLPQETQYF. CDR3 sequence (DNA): TGTGCCAGCAGCACTAGAAGGCTGCCACAAGAGACCCAGTACTTC. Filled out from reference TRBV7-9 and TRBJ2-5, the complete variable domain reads DTGVSQNPRHKITKRGQNVTFRCDPISEHNRLYWYRQTLGQGPEFLTYFQNEAQLEKSRLLSDRFSAERPKGSFSTLEIQRTEQGDSAMYLCASSTRRLPQETQYFGPGTRLLVL.

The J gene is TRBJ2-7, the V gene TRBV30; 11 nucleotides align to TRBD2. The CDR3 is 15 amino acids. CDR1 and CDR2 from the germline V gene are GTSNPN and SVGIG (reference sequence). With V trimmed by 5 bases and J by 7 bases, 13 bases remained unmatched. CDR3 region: CAWARALAGAQEQYF. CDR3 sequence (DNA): TGTGCCTGGGCCCGGGCACTAGCGGGAGCTCAAGAGCAGTACTTC.

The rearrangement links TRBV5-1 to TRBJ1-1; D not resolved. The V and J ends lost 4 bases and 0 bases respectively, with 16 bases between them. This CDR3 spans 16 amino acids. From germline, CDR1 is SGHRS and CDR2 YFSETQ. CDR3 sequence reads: CASSTTAGKMNTEAFF. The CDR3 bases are TGCGCCAGCAGCACGACGGCAGGCAAGATGAACACTGAAGCTTTCTTT.

The CDR3 protein is CASSLTGAITDTQYF. The CDR3 nucleotides are TGTGCCAGCAGCTTAACAGGGGCCATCACAGATACGCAGTATTTT. The J gene is TRBJ2-3, the V gene TRBV7-8, with 7 bases matching TRBD1. CDR1 and CDR2 (germline): SGHVS, FQNEAQ. Trimming took 2 bases from V and 2 from J; bases not matched to a gene: 4. The CDR3 runs to 15 residues.

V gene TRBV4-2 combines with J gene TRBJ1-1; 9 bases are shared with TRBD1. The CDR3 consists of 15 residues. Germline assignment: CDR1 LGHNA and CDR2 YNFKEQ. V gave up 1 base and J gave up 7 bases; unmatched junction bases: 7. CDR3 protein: CASSQVTKGQGEAFF. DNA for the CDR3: TGTGCCAGCAGCCAAGTAACCAAGGGACAGGGTGAAGCTTTCTTT.

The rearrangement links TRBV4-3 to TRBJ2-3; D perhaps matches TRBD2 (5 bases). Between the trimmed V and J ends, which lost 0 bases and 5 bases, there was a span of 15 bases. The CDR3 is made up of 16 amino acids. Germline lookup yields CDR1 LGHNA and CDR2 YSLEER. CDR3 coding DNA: TGCGCCAGCAGCCAAGATAGGATCTTCGGGGAAGATACGCAGTATTTT. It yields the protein CASSQDRIFGEDTQYF.

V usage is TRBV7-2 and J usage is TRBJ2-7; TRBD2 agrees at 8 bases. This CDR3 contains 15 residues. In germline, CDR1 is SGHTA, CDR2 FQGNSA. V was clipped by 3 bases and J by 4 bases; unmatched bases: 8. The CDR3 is CASSFRFSGGYEQYF. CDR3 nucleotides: TGTGCCAGCAGCTTTAGGTTCTCGGGGGGGTACGAGCAGTACTTC.

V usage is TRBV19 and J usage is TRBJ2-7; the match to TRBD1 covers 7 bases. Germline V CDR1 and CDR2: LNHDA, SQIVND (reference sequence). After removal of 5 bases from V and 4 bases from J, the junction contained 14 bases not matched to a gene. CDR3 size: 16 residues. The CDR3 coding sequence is TGTGCCAGTAGTGCAACCGGGACAGAAAAGAGGTACGAGCAGTACTTC. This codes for CASSATGTEKRYEQYF.